This TCR beta chain came from a study of T cell responses to AZD1222 COVID-19 vaccine. Study-wide background: Whether given at about 4 or about 12 weeks, second doses were pooled. Regarding the study as a whole: Dominant CD4 TCR responses targeted spike regions 160-218 and 743-854. Only six or seven AZD1222 recipients were seropositive at baseline. The sample set comprised mostly white British donors with more females, and clonal diversity was possibly underestimated.

In regard to this clone: Its antigen is not identified.

Germline CDR1 reads LNHDA; CDR2 reads SQIVND (reference sequence). Trimming cost V 6 bases and J 7 bases; bases outside gene matches: 12. This CDR3 region has 16 residues. The table came from immunoSEQ multiplex PCR; TCRdb's copy has only in-frame clones and leaves some out. This table holds roughly 130,000 clones, 87% found once. This TCR was sampled from an adult in good health. The material sequenced was peripheral blood, taken on day 0 of AZD1222 vaccination. The rearrangement joins TRBV19 to TRBJ1-6; TRBD1 matches at 7 bases. The CDR3 sequence is CASSTQGERTNSPLHF. The CDR3 DNA sequence: TGTGCCAGTAGCACCCAGGGGGAGAGGACGAATTCACCCCTCCACTTT.